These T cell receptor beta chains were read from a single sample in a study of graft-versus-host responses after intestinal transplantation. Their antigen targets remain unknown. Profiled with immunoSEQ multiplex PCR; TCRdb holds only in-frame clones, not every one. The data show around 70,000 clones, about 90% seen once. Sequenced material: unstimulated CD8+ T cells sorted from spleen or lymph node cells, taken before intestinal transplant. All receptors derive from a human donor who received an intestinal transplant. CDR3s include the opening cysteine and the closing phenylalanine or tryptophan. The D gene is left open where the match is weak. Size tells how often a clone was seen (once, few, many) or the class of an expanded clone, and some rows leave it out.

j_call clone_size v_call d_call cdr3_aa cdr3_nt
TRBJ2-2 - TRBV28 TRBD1 CASRHQGARDTGELFF TGTGCCAGCAGGCACCAGGGGGCTCGGGACACCGGGGAGCTGTTTTTT
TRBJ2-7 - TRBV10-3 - CAIRWGVGDYEQYF TGTGCCATCAGATGGGGAGTTGGTGATTACGAGCAGTACTTC
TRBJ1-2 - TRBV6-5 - CASTAGQGYGYTF TGTGCCAGCACCGCCGGGCAGGGCTATGGCTACACCTTC
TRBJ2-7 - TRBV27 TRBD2 CASSPGTSGSAGQYF TGTGCCAGCAGTCCCGGGACTAGCGGGAGTGCCGGGCAGTACTTC
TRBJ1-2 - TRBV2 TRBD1 CASSEPRDRDWYGYTF TGTGCCAGCAGTGAGCCCCGGGACAGGGATTGGTATGGCTACACCTTC
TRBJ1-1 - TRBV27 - CASSLRGFNTEAFF TGTGCCAGCAGTTTACGGGGGTTTAACACTGAAGCTTTCTTT
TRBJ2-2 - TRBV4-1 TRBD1 CASSQSLRGRTGELFF TGCGCCAGCAGCCAGTCCCTCAGGGGGCGCACCGGGGAGCTGTTTTTT
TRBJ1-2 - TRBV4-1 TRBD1 CASSQVSRDRGDLLYGYTF TGCGCCAGCAGCCAAGTAAGCCGAGACAGGGGCGATTTGTTGTATGGCTACACCTTC
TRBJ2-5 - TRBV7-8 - CASSLGPEGLQETQYF TGTGCCAGCAGCTTAGGGCCGGAGGGACTCCAAGAGACCCAGTACTTC
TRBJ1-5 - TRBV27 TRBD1 CASTTGGQPQHF TGTGCCAGCACTACAGGGGGTCAGCCCCAGCATTTT
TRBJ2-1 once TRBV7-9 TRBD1 CASSCNRDRVTNEQFF TGTGCCAGCAGCTGTAACCGGGACAGGGTCACCAATGAGCAGTTCTTC
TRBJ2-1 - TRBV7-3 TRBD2 CASSIGLDGDEQFF TGTGCCAGCAGCATCGGACTAGATGGGGATGAGCAGTTCTTC
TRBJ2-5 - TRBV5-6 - CASSPTGPGEQYF TGTGCCAGCAGCCCGACAGGGCCGGGAGAGCAGTACTTC
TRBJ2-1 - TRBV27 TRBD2 CASSSLAAYNEQFF TGTGCCAGCAGTTCTCTAGCGGCTTACAATGAGCAGTTCTTC
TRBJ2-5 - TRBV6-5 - CASSYVVGRRETQYF TGTGCCAGCAGTTACGTTGTGGGGCGTAGGGAGACCCAGTACTTC
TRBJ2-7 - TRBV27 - CASSIRGFLYEQYF TGTGCCAGCAGTATCAGGGGCTTCCTCTACGAGCAGTACTTC
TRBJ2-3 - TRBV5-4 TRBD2 CASSDETSLAGTDTQYF TGTGCCAGCAGCGACGAGACTAGCTTAGCAGGCACAGATACGCAGTATTTT
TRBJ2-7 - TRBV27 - CASSLSLGGVYEQYF TGTGCCAGCAGTTTATCCTTAGGGGGAGTGTACGAGCAGTACTTC
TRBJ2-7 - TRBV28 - CASSLGAGPSYEQYF TGTGCCAGCAGTTTAGGTGCGGGCCCCTCCTACGAGCAGTACTTC
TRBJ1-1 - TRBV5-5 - CASSLAGRTEAFF TGTGCCAGCAGCTTGGCAGGGCGGACTGAAGCTTTCTTT
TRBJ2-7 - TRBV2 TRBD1 CASRETGGGTYEQYF TGTGCCAGCAGGGAAACAGGGGGCGGGACCTACGAGCAGTACTTC
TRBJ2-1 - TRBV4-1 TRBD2 CASSQAGRGGSYNEQFF TGCGCCAGCAGCCAAGCGGGGCGGGGGGGCTCCTACAATGAGCAGTTCTTC
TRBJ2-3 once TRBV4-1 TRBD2 CASSQVGLAGVVDTQYF TGCGCCAGCAGCCAAGTTGGACTAGCGGGGGTGGTGGATACGCAGTATTTT
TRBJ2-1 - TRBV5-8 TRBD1 CASSPGTGGYEQFF TGTGCCAGCAGTCCTGGGACAGGGGGTTATGAGCAGTTCTTC
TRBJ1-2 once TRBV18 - CASSPRDPGSGARGYTF TGTGCCAGCTCACCACGGGACCCCGGGTCGGGAGCACGTGGCTACACCTTC